These 2 T cell receptor beta chains share one sample of origin, sequenced in a study of T cells after yellow fever vaccination. Each CDR3 protein is one row after TCRdb ran MiXCR on the 5' RACE reads. The data contain 150,000 to 200,000 distinct CDR3 sequences, 11% of them seen just once; the ten biggest clones take up roughly a third. Sequences were derived from CD8+ T cells sorted from PBMCs, sampled 15 days after the yellow fever booster vaccination. These receptor sequences come from a man aged 18 to 29 who received the YFV17D yellow fever vaccine.

Only a few counts were recorded for this clonotype. The V call is TRBV7-9, the J call TRBJ2-1; the match to TRBD2 covers 13 bases. CDR3 length equals 19 residues. The germline gives CDR1 SEHNR, CDR2 FQNEAQ (reference sequence). The V and J ends lost 1 base and 2 bases, in that order; junction bases with no gene match: 8. The CDR3 DNA reads as TGTGCCAGCAGCTTAGGGACTAGCGGGGGCCTACCTACCTACAATGAGCAGTTCTTC. This encodes CASSLGTSGGLPTYNEQFF. Drawing the rest from reference TRBV7-9 and TRBJ2-1, the complete variable domain is DTGVSQNPRHKITKRGQNVTFRCDPISEHNRLYWYRQTLGQGPEFLTYFQNEAQLEKSRLLSDRFSAERPKGSFSTLEIQRTEQGDSAMYLCASSLGTSGGLPTYNEQFFGPGTRLTVL.

This clonotype was observed a few times. This chain links TRBV20-1 with TRBJ1-2; D ambiguous. The CDR3 totals 12 residues. V was shortened by 5 bases and J by 8 bases, with 15 bases between the two germline ends. CDR1 is DFQATT, CDR2 SNEGSKA, per germline (reference sequence). In DNA form, the CDR3 reads TGCAGTGCTCTTGACGGGTCTGGGGGCTACACCTTC. It encodes CSALDGSGGYTF.